These T cell receptor beta chains were read from a single sample in a study of tumor and adjacent non-tumor tissue in lung cancer. TCRdb used MiXCR to reprocess the multiplex PCR reads, holding one entry per CDR3 protein. The data hold some 95,000 distinct CDR3 sequences, with 80% observed a single time. The sequencing input was distant non-tumor lung tissue. Every receptor here comes from a man aged 55 to 70 with small cell lung cancer. The CDR3 runs from the conserved cysteine through the conserved F or W. Fields, in order: clone size, D gene, J gene, V gene, CDR3 DNA, CDR3 protein. The D gene is left open where the match is weak. Expanded clones get a size class; other rows say once, few or many, or leave the size out.

>NA|TRBD2|TRBJ2-3|TRBV11-2
TGTGGCAGCAACTTAGCGGGTGAAATAGATACGCAGTATTTT
CGSNLAGEIDTQYF
>few|NA|TRBJ2-7|TRBV5-1
TGCGCCAGCAGCTTGTTCGCGATGACCACAGGCGAAGGAGTTGTGTCCGAGCAGTACTTC
CASSLFAMTTGEGVVSEQYF
>NA|NA|TRBJ2-5|TRBV5-1
TGCGCCAGCAGATCATCCTGGAGGGGTGAGACCCAGTATTTC
CASRSSWRGETQYF
>NA|TRBD2|TRBJ2-4|TRBV6-1
TGTGCCAGCAGAGAAGGGGGCGGGGGGGTACACATTCAGTACTTC
CASREGGGGVHIQYF
>NA|NA|TRBJ2-2|TRBV10-2
TGCGTCAGCAGTGCTAGTATATCCACCGGGGAGCTGTTTTTT
CVSSASISTGELFF
>many|NA|TRBJ2-3|TRBV4-2
TGTGCCAGCAGCCAAGCGGGATCACACACGCAGTATTTT
CASSQAGSHTQYF
>NA|TRBD2|TRBJ2-1|TRBV18
TGTGCCAGCTCCCAAAGCGGGGCTATCTACAATGAGCAGTTCTTC
CASSQSGAIYNEQFF
>NA|NA|TRBJ2-2|TRBV6-1
TGTGCCAGCGGTGACCGAGGCTTGGGGCCAAGTTGGGAACTGTTTTTC
CASGDRGLGPSWELFF
>NA|TRBD1|TRBJ2-1|TRBV11-3
TGTGCCAGCAGCCTAGAGGACAGGGTGCATATGGCCACGCAGTTCTTC
CASSLEDRVHMATQFF
>NA|NA|TRBJ2-2|TRBV4-2
TGTGGCAGCAGCCATGATCTCAGGGCGAATACCGGGGAGCTGTTTTTT
CGSSHDLRANTGELFF
>NA|NA|TRBJ2-4|TRBV6-2/TRBV6-3
TGTCCCAGTAGTTACAGCTTGAAGGACCGTTCATCGGACATTCAGTACTTC
CPSSYSLKDRSSDIQYF
>NA|TRBD2|TRBJ2-3|TRBV4-1
TGCGCCAGCAGCCAGAAACCCCTTACACTAGCGGGAGGTGATGATACGCAGTATTTT
CASSQKPLTLAGGDDTQYF
>NA|NA|TRBJ2-7|TRBV7-9
TGTGCCAACAGTTCGCCAACTGACTACGAGCAGTACTTC
CANSSPTDYEQYF
>NA|NA|TRBJ2-1|TRBV11-2
TGTGCCAGCAGCTTAGTGGCTCGGACTATCGGGAGTAATGGGCAGCTTTTC
CASSLVARTIGSNGQLF
>NA|NA|TRBJ2-1|TRBV6-2/TRBV6-3
TGTGCAAGCAGTTACCTGGCTAGGCAGTTCTTC
CASSYLARQFF
>NA|NA|TRBJ2-1|TRBV29-1
TGCAGCGTTGTGTCCCAGCTCCCCTCGTACAATGAGCAGTTCTTC
CSVVSQLPSYNEQFF
>NA|NA|TRBJ2-2|TRBV6-2/TRBV6-3
TGTACCAGTGCCCCCCGGGACTCGAGCACCGGGGAGCTGTTTTTT
CTSAPRDSSTGELFF
>NA|NA|TRBJ1-6|TRBV13
TGTGCCAGCAGCCAAAACGACGGGAGCTCCTATAATTCACCCCTCCGTTTT
CASSQNDGSSYNSPLRF
>NA|TRBD2|TRBJ2-2|TRBV12-3/TRBV12-4
TGTGCCAGCAATTTTTGGGGGGGGTCGAACACCGGGGAGCTGTTTTTT
CASNFWGGSNTGELFF
>NA|TRBD1|TRBJ2-1|TRBV7-9
TGTGCCAGCAGCCCGTGGGGGAGGACAGGGACCGCAGAGGAGCAGTTCTTC
CASSPWGRTGTAEEQFF
>NA|TRBD2|TRBJ2-1|TRBV11-1
TGTGCCAGCAGCTCAGGATCGAGGACTAGTGGGAGTGGTAATGAGCGGTTCTTC
CASSSGSRTSGSGNERFF
>NA|NA|TRBJ2-3|TRBV12-1
TGTGCCAGCGGCTTTACCCAGACAGGGTATCGTCTCACAGATACGCAGTATTTT
CASGFTQTGYRLTDTQYF
>once|TRBD2|TRBJ2-2|TRBV29-1
TGCAGCGCCGAATTATGGACTAGCGGGGTCGGGGAGCTGTTTTTT
CSAELWTSGVGELFF
>NA|TRBD2|TRBJ2-3|TRBV20-1
TGCAGTGCTATAGCAGAATGGAGCGCGGGAGGGGAGGAAAACACATATACGCAATATTTT
CSAIAEWSAGGEENTYTQYF
>NA|TRBD2|TRBJ2-1|TRBV29-1
TGCAGCGTCGTTTTACTAGCGGGAAGGTACAATGAGCGGTTCTTC
CSVVLLAGRYNERFF
>NA|NA|TRBJ2-7|TRBV5-1
TGCGCCAGCAGCTTGTCCCCCGAGCAAGCCTCCTACGAGCAGTACTTC
CASSLSPEQASYEQYF
>once|NA|TRBJ2-1|TRBV30
TGTGACTGGAGTGTCCTCTCGGCTCCCTGGGACGAGCAGTTCTTC
CDWSVLSAPWDEQFF
>NA|NA|TRBJ2-6|TRBV6-5
TGTGCCAGCATTCTCCCTTCTCGGGACTCTGGGGCCAACGTCCTGACTTTC
CASILPSRDSGANVLTF
>NA|NA|TRBJ2-3|TRBV11-2
TGTACCAGCAGCTCAGGAGGGATTGCGGGACATACGCGGTATTTT
CTSSSGGIAGHTRYF